Listed below are T cell receptor beta chains from one sample, sequenced in a study of naive and memory T cell subsets. TCRdb itself ran the UMI-ligation and nested PCR reads through MiXCR, one entry per CDR3 protein. The sample lists some 85,000 distinct CDR3 sequences; 13% were seen once. Sequencing was carried out using central memory CD4+ T cells from blood. The receptors here all came from a human donor in good health. Each CDR3 is given with its conserved first and last residue. Each record gives: clone size, J gene, D gene, V gene, CDR3 protein, CDR3 DNA. A D gene is named only where the DNA matches it firmly. Expanded clones get a size class; other rows say once, few or many, or leave the size out.

>medium-sized|TRBJ2-3|NA|TRBV7-8
CASSLFLAPDTQYF
TGTGCCAGCAGCTTATTCCTAGCCCCCGATACGCAGTATTTT
>few|TRBJ2-1|TRBD2|TRBV30
CAWRLAGANEQFF
TGTGCCTGGAGGCTAGCGGGAGCTAATGAGCAGTTCTTC
>few|TRBJ2-1|NA|TRBV12-3/TRBV12-4
CASSPGVVNNEQFF
TGTGCCAGCAGTCCGGGCGTTGTGAACAATGAGCAGTTCTTC
>many|TRBJ2-7|NA|TRBV20-1
CSARDGGPGGEQYF
TGCAGTGCTAGAGATGGCGGTCCCGGGGGCGAGCAGTACTTC
>few|TRBJ1-3|TRBD1|TRBV28
CASSLLSPGQSGRPIYF
TGTGCCAGCAGCTTACTCTCCCCGGGACAGTCCGGGCGACCCATATATTTT
>many|TRBJ2-7|TRBD2|TRBV20-1
CSAISGGAGSYEQYF
TGCAGTGCCATTAGCGGGGGAGCAGGTTCCTACGAGCAGTACTTC
>few|TRBJ2-7|TRBD1|TRBV7-8
CASSLGGQSGEQYF
TGTGCCAGCAGCTTAGGGGGACAGTCGGGGGAGCAGTACTTC
>NA|TRBJ2-3|NA|TRBV18
CASSLTAVRDGGDTQYF
TGTGCCAGCTCACTAACCGCTGTGCGGGACGGGGGAGATACGCAGTATTTT
>few|TRBJ1-4|NA|TRBV20-1
CSARAAIFSGEKLFF
TGCAGTGCTAGAGCGGCAATCTTTAGCGGTGAAAAACTGTTTTTT
>few|TRBJ2-3|NA|TRBV9
CASSVVGDTQYF
TGTGCCAGCAGCGTAGTTGGAGATACGCAGTATTTT
>few|TRBJ2-7|TRBD2|TRBV7-3
CASSLDGTSASYEQYF
TGTGCCAGCAGCCTAGACGGGACTAGCGCCTCTTACGAGCAGTACTTC
>few|TRBJ1-2|TRBD1|TRBV6-5
CASSSPRTGGGYGYTF
TGTGCCAGCAGTTCCCCCCGGACAGGCGGAGGCTATGGCTACACCTTC
>NA|TRBJ1-2|NA|TRBV12-3/TRBV12-4
CASSRGLGYGYTF
TGTGCCAGCAGCCGTGGACTAGGCTATGGCTACACCTTC
>few|TRBJ2-3|TRBD2|TRBV10-3
CAVTAASGTDTQYF
TGTGCCGTTACCGCGGCTAGCGGGACAGATACGCAGTATTTT
>few|TRBJ1-3|NA|TRBV30
CAWTIDSSGNTIYF
TGTGCCTGGACCATAGACAGCTCTGGAAACACCATATATTTT
>NA|TRBJ2-5|TRBD1|TRBV5-1
CASSLTGTAKETQYF
TGCGCCAGCAGCTTGACCGGGACAGCCAAAGAGACCCAGTACTTC
>few|TRBJ2-1|NA|TRBV7-2
CASSLMGPSSYNEQFF
TGTGCCAGCAGCTTAATGGGGCCGAGCTCCTACAATGAGCAGTTCTTC
>NA|TRBJ2-1|NA|TRBV7-2
CASSLDGSLYNEQFF
TGTGCCAGCAGCTTAGACGGGAGCTTATACAATGAGCAGTTCTTC
>NA|TRBJ2-7|TRBD2|TRBV7-2
CASSLVAGGGSYEQYF
TGTGCCAGCAGCTTAGTAGCGGGAGGGGGAAGCTACGAGCAGTACTTC
>many|TRBJ2-3|NA|TRBV5-6
CASSLWTDTDTQYF
TGTGCCAGCAGCTTGTGGACAGACACAGATACGCAGTATTTT
>many|TRBJ2-1|NA|TRBV4-1
CASSQVYRDSSYLQFF
TGCGCCAGCAGCCAAGTCTATCGGGACTCTTCCTATCTGCAGTTCTTC
>many|TRBJ2-3|TRBD2|TRBV7-2
CASSLALIAGVTSTDTQYF
TGTGCCAGCAGCTTAGCGCTGATAGCGGGAGTGACGAGCACAGATACGCAGTATTTT
>many|TRBJ2-2|TRBD2|TRBV20-1
CSASSTSGRSGELFF
TGCAGTGCTAGCTCCACTAGCGGGAGATCCGGGGAGCTGTTTTTT
>few|TRBJ2-1|TRBD2|TRBV30
CAWGGLAEYNEQFF
TGTGCCTGGGGGGGACTAGCGGAATACAATGAGCAGTTCTTC
>NA|TRBJ1-6|TRBD1|TRBV28
CASAGGRDHSPLHF
TGTGCCAGCGCAGGGGGCCGTGACCATTCACCCCTCCACTTT
>many|TRBJ2-7|NA|TRBV20-1
CSARAPDSGSYEQYF
TGCAGTGCTAGGGCCCCCGACAGCGGGTCCTACGAGCAGTACTTC
>NA|TRBJ1-2|NA|TRBV5-1
CASTLGFEYGYTF
TGCGCCAGCACCTTGGGGTTTGAGTATGGCTACACCTTC
>NA|TRBJ2-1|TRBD2|TRBV7-3
CASSLRLAGYNEQFF
TGTGCCAGCAGCTTGAGACTAGCGGGGTACAATGAGCAGTTCTTC
>NA|TRBJ1-5|NA|TRBV7-2
CASSLVRTGTGNQPQHF
TGTGCCAGCAGCTTAGTACGGACGGGGACCGGCAATCAGCCCCAGCATTTT
>many|TRBJ2-7|TRBD2|TRBV7-8
CASSQIAGSGQYF
TGTGCCAGCAGCCAAATAGCGGGCAGCGGCCAGTACTTC
>few|TRBJ1-3|NA|TRBV10-3
CAISDPDGYSGNTIYF
TGTGCCATCAGTGACCCGGACGGATACTCTGGAAACACCATATATTTT
>NA|TRBJ2-1|NA|TRBV21-1
CASSKAPTYNEQFF
TGTGCCAGCAGCAAAGCGCCGACATACAATGAGCAGTTCTTC
>few|TRBJ1-1|NA|TRBV7-2
CASSLGRRWDTEAFF
TGTGCCAGCAGCTTGGGACGGCGATGGGACACTGAAGCTTTCTTT
>many|TRBJ1-2|TRBD1|TRBV20-1
CSAGRTGVLGGYTF
TGCAGTGCCGGAAGGACAGGGGTTCTGGGGGGCTACACCTTC